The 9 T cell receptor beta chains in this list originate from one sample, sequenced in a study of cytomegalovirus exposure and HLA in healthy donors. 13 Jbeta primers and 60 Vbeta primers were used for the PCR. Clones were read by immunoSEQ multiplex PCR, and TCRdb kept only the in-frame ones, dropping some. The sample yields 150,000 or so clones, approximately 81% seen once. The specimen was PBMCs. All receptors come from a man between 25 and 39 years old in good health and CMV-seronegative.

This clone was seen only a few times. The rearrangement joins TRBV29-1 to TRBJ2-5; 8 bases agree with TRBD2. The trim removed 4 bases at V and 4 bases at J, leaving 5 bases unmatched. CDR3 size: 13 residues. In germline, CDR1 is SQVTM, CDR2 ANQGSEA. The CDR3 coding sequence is TGCAGCGTTGCCAGCGGGGGTGGAGAGACCCAGTACTTC. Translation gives CSVASGGGETQYF.

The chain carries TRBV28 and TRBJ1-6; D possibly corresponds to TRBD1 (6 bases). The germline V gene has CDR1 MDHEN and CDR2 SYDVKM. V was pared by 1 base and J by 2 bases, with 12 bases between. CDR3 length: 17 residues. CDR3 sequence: CASSLLGRGAYNSPLHF. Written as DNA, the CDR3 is TGTGCCAGCAGTTTATTGGGCAGGGGCGCCTATAATTCACCCCTCCACTTT.

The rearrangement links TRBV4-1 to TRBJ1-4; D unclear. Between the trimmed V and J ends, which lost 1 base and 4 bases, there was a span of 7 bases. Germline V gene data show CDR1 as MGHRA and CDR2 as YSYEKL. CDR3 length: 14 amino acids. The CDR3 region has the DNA TGCGCCAGCAGCCAAGGGAGTTTTAATGAAAAACTGTTTTTT. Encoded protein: CASSQGSFNEKLFF.

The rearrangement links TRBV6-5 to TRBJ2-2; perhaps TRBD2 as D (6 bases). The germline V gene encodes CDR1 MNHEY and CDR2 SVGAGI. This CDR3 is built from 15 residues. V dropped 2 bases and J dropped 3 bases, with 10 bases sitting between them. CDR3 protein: CASSYTSSHTGELFF. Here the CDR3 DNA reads TGTGCCAGCAGTTACACTAGCTCTCACACCGGGGAGCTGTTTTTT.

This CDR3 is CSVVIFRGEQFF. DNA of the CDR3: TGCAGCGTTGTTATCTTTCGGGGAGAGCAGTTCTTC. The chain links TRBV29-1 to TRBJ2-1; possibly TRBD2 for D (5 bases). The CDR3 is made up of 12 amino acids. The V and J ends lost 4 bases and 10 bases respectively, with 14 bases between them. CDR1 is SQVTM and CDR2 is ANQGSEA in the germline V gene.

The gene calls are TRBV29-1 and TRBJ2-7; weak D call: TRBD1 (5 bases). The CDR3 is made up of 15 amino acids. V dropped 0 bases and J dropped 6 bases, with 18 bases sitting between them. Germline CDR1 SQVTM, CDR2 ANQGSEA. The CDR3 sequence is CSVEDWFDGAREQYF. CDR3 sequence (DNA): TGCAGCGTTGAAGATTGGTTTGATGGGGCCCGCGAGCAGTACTTC.

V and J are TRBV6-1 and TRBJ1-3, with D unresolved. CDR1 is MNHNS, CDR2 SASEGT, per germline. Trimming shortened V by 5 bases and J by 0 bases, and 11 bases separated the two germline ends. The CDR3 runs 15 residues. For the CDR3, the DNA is TGTGCCAGCAGTCTGGGGAGCGACTCTGGAAACACCATATATTTT. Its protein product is CASSLGSDSGNTIYF.

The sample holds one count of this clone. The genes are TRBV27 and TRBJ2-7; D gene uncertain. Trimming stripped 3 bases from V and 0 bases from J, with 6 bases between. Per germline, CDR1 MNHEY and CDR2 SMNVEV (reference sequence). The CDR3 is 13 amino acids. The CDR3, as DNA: TGTGCCAGCAGTTTTTCCCTCTCCTACGAGCAGTACTTC. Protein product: CASSFSLSYEQYF.

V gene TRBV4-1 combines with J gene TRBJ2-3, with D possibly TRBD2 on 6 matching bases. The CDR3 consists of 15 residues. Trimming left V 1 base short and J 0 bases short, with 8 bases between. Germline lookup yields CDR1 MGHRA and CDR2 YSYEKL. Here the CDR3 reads CASSQAGTSTDTQYF. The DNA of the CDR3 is TGCGCCAGCAGCCAAGCAGGGACTAGCACAGATACGCAGTATTTT.